The text below deals with one TCR beta chain. Its matching antigen is unknown. Germline V gene lookup returns CDR1 MNHEY and CDR2 SMNVEV (reference sequence). CDR3 length: 14 amino acids. Trimming shortened V by 5 bases and J by 1 base, and 11 bases separated the two germline ends. This sample was taken from a study of cytomegalovirus exposure and HLA in healthy donors. Study-wide context: The approximately 120 validation repertoires and the 666 first-cohort repertoires shared a platform, a later analysis reported. Study outcomes and limitations: The authors enumerated roughly 180 TCR beta chains as linked to cytomegalovirus.

Sequenced by immunoSEQ multiplex PCR; TCRdb stores in-frame clones only, minus some. The sample carries around 200,000 clones, 80% to 90% recorded once. V and J are TRBV27 and TRBJ1-1; D gene unclear. This TCR was sampled from a woman aged 18 to 35 in good health and CMV-seronegative. The sample was PBMCs. The CDR3 DNA reads TGTGCCAGCAGTAACCTAGGGAGGAACACTGAAGCTTTCTTT. This translates into CASSNLGRNTEAFF.